The text below deals with one T cell receptor (beta chain). This specimen belongs to a study of blood T cells in healthy people across ages. Then a second PCR, running roughly 7 to 11 cycles, was carried out with a sample-barcoded 5' primer and a J-beta primer mix. TCRdb re-called the 5' RACE reads through MiXCR, storing one row per CDR3 protein. The sample includes hundreds of thousands of distinct CDR3 sequences, around half of them seen just once. The source material was blood. This sequence was found in a woman aged 60-75 years in good health.

This CDR3 reads CASSRTGGPSSYEQYF. The CDR3 DNA reads as TGTGCCAGTAGCAGGACAGGGGGCCCAAGCTCCTACGAGCAGTACTTC. This chain links TRBV19 with TRBJ2-7, with 11 bases that match TRBD1. Germline CDR1 is LNHDA and CDR2 is SQIVND (reference sequence). The V gene end was trimmed by 6 bases and the J gene end by 0 bases; junction bases not matched to a gene: 7. This CDR3 comprises 16 residues. The complete variable domain, with remaining parts taken from reference TRBV19 and TRBJ2-7, reads DGGITQSPKYLFRKEGQNVTLSCEQNLNHDAMYWYRQDPGQGLRLIYYSQIVNDFQKGDIAEGYSVSREKKESFPLTVTSAQKNPTAFYLCASSRTGGPSSYEQYFGPGTRLTVT.